The 24 T cell receptor beta chains listed next were all sequenced from one sample in a study of T cells after somatic rescue of genetic block. Clones were sequenced by immunoSEQ multiplex PCR, and TCRdb holds only the in-frame ones, with some missing. The table includes tens of thousands of clones, about 87% detected once. Sequenced sample: peripheral blood mononuclear cells (PBMCs). The receptor set was obtained from a woman aged 18-29 years.

This chain links TRBV7-6 with TRBJ2-3, with D perhaps being TRBD1 or TRBD2 (6 bases each). With 6 bases removed from V and 2 bases from J, the gap between germline ends came to 15 bases. CDR1 SGHVS and CDR2 FNYEAQ come from the germline V gene. CDR3 length: 15 residues. The CDR3 nucleotides read TGTGCCAGCAGATCGGGGGCTTCAGCCACAGATACGCAGTATTTT. It is translated as CASRSGASATDTQYF.

The chain has TRBV27 and TRBJ2-6; 13 bases are shared with TRBD2. The CDR3 totals 20 residues. V lost 6 bases and J lost 0; bases outside the gene matches: 11. Germline V gene sequence: CDR1 MNHEY, CDR2 SMNVEV (reference sequence). As DNA, the CDR3 is TGTGCCAGCAGCTCCAAGACTAGCGGGAGGCCAGACTCTGGGGCCAACGTCCTGACTTTC. Translated, it gives CASSSKTSGRPDSGANVLTF.

The CDR3 reads CASSIQQVPEAFF. The DNA for the CDR3 is TGTGCCAGCAGCATCCAGCAGGTACCTGAAGCTTTCTTT. The rearrangement joins TRBV28 to TRBJ1-1; unclear D gene. Germline assignment: CDR1 MDHEN and CDR2 SYDVKM. The V and J ends lost 6 bases and 6 bases respectively, with 14 bases between them. The CDR3 totals 13 residues. The full variable domain, completed using reference TRBV28 and TRBJ1-1, is DVKVTQSSRYLVKRTGEKVFLECVQDMDHENMFWYRQDPGLGLRLIYFSYDVKMKEKGDIPEGYSVSREKKERFSLILESASTNQTSMYLCASSIQQVPEAFFGQGTRLTVV.

This clone came up once. The chain links TRBV11-3 to TRBJ1-1; D unresolved. The germline V and J ends were trimmed by 3 bases and 3 bases, with 8 bases remaining between them. The CDR3 has 13 amino acids. Germline lookup yields CDR1 SGHNT and CDR2 YENEEA. The CDR3 here is CASSFSVDTEAFF. DNA for the CDR3: TGTGCCAGCAGCTTTTCAGTTGACACTGAAGCTTTCTTT. Using reference TRBV11-3 and TRBJ1-1 for the parts outside the CDR3, the full variable domain is EAGVVQSPRYKIIEKKQPVAFWCNPISGHNTLYWYLQNLGQGPELLIRYENEEAVDDSQLPKDRFSAERLKGVDSTLKIQPAELGDSAVYLCASSFSVDTEAFFGQGTRLTVV.

V usage is TRBV9 and J usage is TRBJ2-7, with 8 bases identical to TRBD2. Germline V gene data show CDR1 as SGDLS and CDR2 as YYNGEE. The CDR3 has 15 residues. J gave up 3 bases and V 4 bases, and 9 bases lay outside the gene matches. DNA of the CDR3: TGTGCCAGCAGCCCCCCGGGGGGGCCTCGCTACGAGCAGTACTTC. Translating it yields CASSPPGGPRYEQYF.

The chain has TRBV28 and TRBJ2-2; possible D gene TRBD1, 6 bases. The CDR3 extends over 13 amino acids. Germline V lookup: CDR1 MDHEN, CDR2 SYDVKM. V lost 6 bases to trimming and J lost 6 bases, with 11 bases between them. The CDR3 reads CASSRTGSGELFF. The DNA of the CDR3 is TGTGCCAGCAGCCGCACAGGGTCCGGGGAGCTGTTTTTT.

The chain joins TRBV2 to TRBJ2-2; 11 bases align to TRBD2. Germline values: CDR1 SNHLY, CDR2 FYNNEI. After removal of 0 bases from V and 5 bases from J, the junction contained 11 bases not matched to a gene. The CDR3 is made up of 19 amino acids. CDR3 sequence (DNA): TGTGCCAGCAGTGAAGCGCTTGGGCTAGCGGGAGGTTCGACCGGGGAGCTGTTTTTT. It codes for CASSEALGLAGGSTGELFF.

The gene calls are TRBV11-2 and TRBJ2-3, with D unclear. Looked up from germline, CDR1 is SGHAT and CDR2 is FQNNGV. The CDR3 extends over 14 amino acids. V shed 1 base and J shed 6 bases, with 11 bases lying between them. CDR3 sequence (DNA): TGTGCCAGCAGCTTAGTGGTCTGGCAGGATACGCAGTATTTT. Protein: CASSLVVWQDTQYF.

The chain has TRBV28 and TRBJ2-7; TRBD2 is a possible D gene (6 bases). Deletions cut 8 bases from V and 6 bases from J, with 17 bases between. CDR3 size: 13 residues. The germline V gene has CDR1 MDHEN and CDR2 SYDVKM. CDR3 loop: CASLQGPGGEQYF. The CDR3 DNA reads TGTGCCAGCCTCCAGGGTCCCGGGGGCGAGCAGTACTTC.

This chain uses TRBV28 with TRBJ2-1; TRBD2 might be the D (6 bases). CDR1 is MDHEN and CDR2 is SYDVKM in the germline V gene. The CDR3 runs to 15 residues. Between the trimmed V and J ends, which lost 2 bases and 8 bases, there was a span of 16 bases. For the CDR3, the DNA is TGTGCCAGCAGTTTAATGGAGGGAGCGAAGGATGAGCAGTTCTTC. Translation: CASSLMEGAKDEQFF.

The chain links TRBV29-1 to TRBJ1-2; no reliable D call. The V gene's germline CDR1 is SQVTM and CDR2 ANQGSEA. The CDR3 totals 11 residues. Trimming cost V 2 bases and J 8 bases, with 9 bases left between them. The CDR3 is CSVEIEDGYTF. CDR3 DNA: TGCAGCGTTGAAATCGAGGACGGCTACACCTTC.

The CDR3, as DNA: TGTGCCAGCAGTGATACTAGCGCCCCTGGGAATGAGCAGTTCTTC. Its protein product is CASSDTSAPGNEQFF. This chain connects TRBV6-4 to TRBJ2-1; 7 nucleotides match TRBD2. CDR1 and CDR2 from the germline V gene are MRHNA and SNTAGT. CDR3 length equals 15 residues. The J segment lost 7 bases and the V segment lost 3 bases, leaving 9 bases of the junction unmatched.

The genes are TRBV4-1 and TRBJ1-1, with TRBD1 as a possible D gene (6 bases). V gave up 1 base and J gave up 3 bases, with 9 bases separating them. The CDR3 contains 14 residues. Germline CDR1 MGHRA, CDR2 YSYEKL. Here the CDR3 reads CASSQVGGHTEAFF. As DNA, the CDR3 is TGCGCCAGCAGCCAAGTCGGGGGGCACACTGAAGCTTTCTTT.

The chain has TRBV6-4 and TRBJ2-7; D may match TRBD1 or TRBD2 (5 bases each). Per germline, CDR1 MRHNA and CDR2 SNTAGT. The CDR3 totals 14 residues. Between the trimmed V and J ends, which lost 9 bases and 3 bases, there was a span of 18 bases. CDR3 loop: CARDSRDRDYEQYF. CDR3 in DNA: TGTGCCAGAGATAGTCGGGACCGAGACTACGAGCAGTACTTC.

This clone was observed a few times. V is TRBV7-9 and J is TRBJ1-1; D gene unclear. V was shortened by 5 bases and J by 5 bases, with 9 bases between the two germline ends. The CDR3 has 12 residues. Germline-derived CDR1 and CDR2 are SEHNR and FQNEAQ (reference sequence). This chain's CDR3 is CASSPPRTEAFF. In nucleotides, the CDR3 is TGTGCCAGCAGCCCTCCCCGTACTGAAGCTTTCTTT.

The count of this clone is one. The V call is TRBV6-6, the J call TRBJ1-2; no clear D gene. The V gene lost 8 bases and the J gene lost 7 bases, with 8 bases spanning the gap. The CDR3 has 10 amino acids. Looked up from germline, CDR1 is MNHNY and CDR2 is SVGAGI (reference sequence). CDR3 sequence (DNA): TGTGCCAGCGGTCTCGGTGGCTACACCTTC. This codes for CASGLGGYTF.

The chain combines TRBV14 with TRBJ2-7; no reliable D call. This CDR3 has 13 amino acids. Germline CDR1 reads SGHDN; CDR2 reads FVKESK. Trimming took off 4 bases at V and 3 bases at J, with 10 bases between the two ends. The CDR3 DNA is TGTGCCAGCAGCCGAACAGAAGTCTACGAGCAGTACTTC. Its translation is CASSRTEVYEQYF.

V and J are TRBV11-2 and TRBJ2-2; a possible D gene is TRBD2 (5 bases). Germline CDR1 is SGHAT and CDR2 is FQNNGV. This CDR3 has 13 amino acids. Trimming took off 6 bases at V and 5 bases at J, with 10 bases between the two ends. The CDR3 DNA reads as TGTGCCAGCAGGAGACTAAGGACCGGGGAGCTGTTTTTT. As protein: CASRRLRTGELFF.

The chain couples TRBV7-2 to TRBJ1-5; D is unresolved. V was pared by 2 bases and J by 0 bases, with 14 bases between. The CDR3 runs 17 residues. Germline lookup yields CDR1 SGHTA and CDR2 FQGNSA. This CDR3 is CASSLRGSGFSNQPQHF. The CDR3 DNA is TGTGCCAGCAGCTTACGTGGGTCCGGGTTTAGCAATCAGCCCCAGCATTTT.

The chain is built from TRBV27 and TRBJ2-7; 12 nucleotides match TRBD2. The germline V gene has CDR1 MNHEY and CDR2 SMNVEV (reference sequence). V shed 0 bases and J 6 bases; nucleotides not matched to a gene: 3. The CDR3 totals 15 residues. CDR3 DNA: TGTGCCAGCAGTTTATCGACTAGCGGGAGACTCGAGCAGTACTTC. Protein: CASSLSTSGRLEQYF.

The genes are TRBV9 and TRBJ1-1; 7 positions match TRBD1. The CDR3 length is 13 residues. Germline V gives CDR1 SGDLS, CDR2 YYNGEE. The V and J ends lost 0 bases and 8 bases, in that order; junction bases with no gene match: 4. For the CDR3, the DNA is TGTGCCAGCAGCGTAGGGGGGACAGACGAAGCTTTCTTT. Its protein product is CASSVGGTDEAFF.

This clone was seen a handful of times. The gene calls are TRBV28 and TRBJ1-2, with TRBD1 matching over 7 bases. Germline CDR1 reads MDHEN; CDR2 reads SYDVKM. CDR3 size: 16 residues. V dropped 3 bases and J dropped 4; count of bases not matched to a gene: 11. CDR3 sequence: CASSFSGGTAFYGYTF. The CDR3 region has the DNA TGTGCCAGCAGTTTTTCCGGCGGGACAGCCTTCTATGGCTACACCTTC.

This rearrangement joins TRBV29-1 to TRBJ1-1; a weak D match, TRBD1 (5 bases). Germline V gene data show CDR1 as SQVTM and CDR2 as ANQGSEA. The CDR3 is 11 amino acids. Trimming took off 6 bases at V and 3 bases at J, with 8 bases between the two ends. In DNA, the CDR3 is TGCAGCGTGGGGGGGGACACTGAAGCTTTCTTT. The encoded protein is CSVGGDTEAFF.

The chain recombines TRBV6-6 with TRBJ1-3; no clear D. Germline V CDR1 and CDR2: MNHNY, SVGAGI (reference sequence). This CDR3 has 13 amino acids. Trimming removed 5 bases at V and 8 bases at J, with 13 bases between. The CDR3: CASSVPGADTIYF. The DNA for the CDR3 is TGTGCCAGCAGTGTCCCGGGAGCGGACACCATATATTTT.